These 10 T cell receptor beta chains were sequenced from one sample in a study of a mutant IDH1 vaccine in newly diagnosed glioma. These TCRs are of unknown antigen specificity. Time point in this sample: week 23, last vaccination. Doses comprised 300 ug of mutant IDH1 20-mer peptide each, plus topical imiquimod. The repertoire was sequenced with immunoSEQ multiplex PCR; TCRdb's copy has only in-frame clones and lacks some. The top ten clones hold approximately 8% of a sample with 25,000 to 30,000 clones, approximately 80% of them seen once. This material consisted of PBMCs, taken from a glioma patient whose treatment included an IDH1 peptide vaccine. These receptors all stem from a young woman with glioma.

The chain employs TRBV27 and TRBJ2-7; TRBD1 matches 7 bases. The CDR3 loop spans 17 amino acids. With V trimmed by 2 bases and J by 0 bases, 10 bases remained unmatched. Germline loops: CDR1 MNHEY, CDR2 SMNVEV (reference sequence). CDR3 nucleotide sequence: TGTGCCAGCAGTTTAATGGGCCCCGGGACAGCCTCCTACGAGCAGTACTTC. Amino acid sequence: CASSLMGPGTASYEQYF.

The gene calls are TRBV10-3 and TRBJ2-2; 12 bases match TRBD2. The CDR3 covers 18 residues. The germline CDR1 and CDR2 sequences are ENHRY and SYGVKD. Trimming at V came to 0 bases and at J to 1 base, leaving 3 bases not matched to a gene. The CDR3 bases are TGTGCCATCAGTGAGTCCCTAGCGGGGGGGCTGAACACCGGGGAGCTGTTTTTT. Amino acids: CAISESLAGGLNTGELFF.

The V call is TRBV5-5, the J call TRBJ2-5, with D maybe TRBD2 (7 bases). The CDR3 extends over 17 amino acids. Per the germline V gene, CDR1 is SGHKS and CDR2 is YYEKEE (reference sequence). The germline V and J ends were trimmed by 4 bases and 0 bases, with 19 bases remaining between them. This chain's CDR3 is CASSLRVSGGNQETQYF. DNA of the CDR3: TGTGCCAGCAGCCTCAGGGTATCGGGGGGCAACCAAGAGACCCAGTACTTC.

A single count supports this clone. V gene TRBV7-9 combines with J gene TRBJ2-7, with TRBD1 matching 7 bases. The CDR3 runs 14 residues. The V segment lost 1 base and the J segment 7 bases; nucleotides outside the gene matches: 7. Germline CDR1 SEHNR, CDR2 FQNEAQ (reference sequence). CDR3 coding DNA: TGTGCCAGCAGCTTAGGGACAGGCTCTCGGGAGCAGTACTTC. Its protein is CASSLGTGSREQYF.

The CDR3 region is CASSVQVAGELFF. In nucleotides, the CDR3 is TGTGCCAGTAGTGTCCAGGTAGCCGGGGAGCTGTTTTTT. This sequence joins TRBV19 and TRBJ2-2, with unresolved D. Germline-derived CDR1 and CDR2 are LNHDA and SQIVND (reference sequence). The V and J ends lost 5 bases and 6 bases respectively, with 10 bases between them. This CDR3 is built from 13 residues.

The CDR3 DNA reads as TGTGCCAGCAGCTTAGTGGGGGGCGCGCTGGGCTACGAGCAGTACTTC. As protein: CASSLVGGALGYEQYF. The gene calls are TRBV7-9 and TRBJ2-7, with D perhaps TRBD1 or TRBD2 (6 bases each). The V gene lost 1 base and the J gene lost 3 bases, with 16 bases spanning the gap. This CDR3 is 16 amino acids long. Germline CDR1 reads SEHNR; CDR2 reads FQNEAQ (reference sequence).

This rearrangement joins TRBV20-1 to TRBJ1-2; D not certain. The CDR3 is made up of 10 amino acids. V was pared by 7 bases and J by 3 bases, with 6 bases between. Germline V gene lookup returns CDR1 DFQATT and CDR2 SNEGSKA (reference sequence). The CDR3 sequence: CSVEDYGYTF. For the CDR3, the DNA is TGCAGTGTCGAGGACTATGGCTACACCTTC.

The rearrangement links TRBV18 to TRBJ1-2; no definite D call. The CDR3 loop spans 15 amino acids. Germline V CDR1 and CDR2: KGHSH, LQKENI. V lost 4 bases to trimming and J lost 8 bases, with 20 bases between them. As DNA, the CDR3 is TGTGCCAGCTCACGAGAATCGACACGGTTCGGGGGCTACACCTTC. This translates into CASSRESTRFGGYTF. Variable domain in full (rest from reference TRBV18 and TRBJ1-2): NAGVMQNPRHLVRRRGQEARLRCSPMKGHSHVYWYRQLPEEGLKFMVYLQKENIIDESGMPKERFSAEFPKEGPSILRIQQVVRGDSAAYFCASSRESTRFGGYTFGSGTRLTVV.

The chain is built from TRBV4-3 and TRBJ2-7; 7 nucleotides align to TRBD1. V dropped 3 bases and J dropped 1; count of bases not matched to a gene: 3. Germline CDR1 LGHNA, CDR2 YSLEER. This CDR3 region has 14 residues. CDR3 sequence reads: CASSQRTGSYEQYF. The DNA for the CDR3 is TGCGCCAGCAGCCAGAGGACAGGTTCCTACGAGCAGTACTTC.

Here the CDR3 reads CASSSGTAHFGSSTDTQYF. The CDR3 DNA is TGCGCCAGCAGTTCGGGGACGGCCCACTTCGGCTCTAGCACAGATACGCAGTATTTT. This chain links TRBV23-1 with TRBJ2-3; D possibly matches TRBD1 or TRBD2 (5 bases each). TRBV23-1 is treated as an ORF (open reading frame) with a function not yet certain. Trimming pared 5 bases from V and 0 bases from J, leaving 24 bases between. This CDR3 has 19 residues.